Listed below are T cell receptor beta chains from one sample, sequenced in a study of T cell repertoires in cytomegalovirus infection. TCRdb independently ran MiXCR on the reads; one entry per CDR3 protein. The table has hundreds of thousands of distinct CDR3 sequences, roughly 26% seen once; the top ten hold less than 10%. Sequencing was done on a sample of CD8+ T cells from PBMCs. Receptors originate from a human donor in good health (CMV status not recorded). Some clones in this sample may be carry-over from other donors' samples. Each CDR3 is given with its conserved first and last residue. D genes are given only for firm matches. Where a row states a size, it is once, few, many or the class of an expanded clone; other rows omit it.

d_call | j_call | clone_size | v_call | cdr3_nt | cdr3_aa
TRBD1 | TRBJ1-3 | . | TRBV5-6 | TGTGCCAGCAGCTCTGGGACAGGGTTTGGAAACACCATATATTTT | CASSSGTGFGNTIYF
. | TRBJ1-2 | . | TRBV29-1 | TGCAGCGCCCTCAATGCCTATGGCTACACCTTC | CSALNAYGYTF
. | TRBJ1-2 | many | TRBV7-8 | TGTGCCAGCAGCCCCAGGCGAGCTAACTATGGCTACACCTTC | CASSPRRANYGYTF
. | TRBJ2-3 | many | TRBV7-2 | TGTGCCAGCAGCTTAAGTGGGTCGCCCAACCACAGATTGACGCAGTATTTT | CASSLSGSPNHRLTQYF
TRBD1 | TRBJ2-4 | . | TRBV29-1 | TGCAGCGTTGAAGGACAGGGGGGCGAAAACATTCAGTACTTC | CSVEGQGGENIQYF
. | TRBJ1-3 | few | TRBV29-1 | TGCAGCGCCTCTCAGGGCTCTGGAAACACCATATATTTT | CSASQGSGNTIYF
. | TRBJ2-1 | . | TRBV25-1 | TGTGCCAGCAGTGAAAAAGGCCCCAGAGAGGAGCAGTTCTTC | CASSEKGPREEQFF
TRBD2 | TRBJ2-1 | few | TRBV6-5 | TGTGCCAGCAGGATAGCGGGGGTCTACAATGAGCAGTTCTTC | CASRIAGVYNEQFF
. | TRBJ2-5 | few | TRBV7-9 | TGTGCCAGCAGCCCCTTTTTCGAGACCCAGTACTTC | CASSPFFETQYF
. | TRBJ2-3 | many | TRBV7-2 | TGTGCCAGCAGCTTTCCGGGGGGCACAGATACGCAGTATTTT | CASSFPGGTDTQYF
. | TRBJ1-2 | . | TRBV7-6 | TGTGCCAGCAGCCGGAGCGGGGCTCTAAACTATGGCTACACCTTC | CASSRSGALNYGYTF
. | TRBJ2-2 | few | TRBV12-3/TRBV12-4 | TGTGCCAGCAGCCCTATACCGACCGGGGAGCTGTTTTTT | CASSPIPTGELFF
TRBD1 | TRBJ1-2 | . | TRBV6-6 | TGTGCCAGCAGTTATCCGGGGACAGGGATGTTCGATGGCTACACCTTC | CASSYPGTGMFDGYTF
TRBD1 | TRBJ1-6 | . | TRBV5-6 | TGTGCCAGCAGCGCAGACGGGACAGGGTATTATTCACCCCTCCACTTT | CASSADGTGYYSPLHF
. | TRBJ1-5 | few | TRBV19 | TGTGCCAGTAGTATGAGGACAGAAATCCATCAGCCCCAGCATTTT | CASSMRTEIHQPQHF
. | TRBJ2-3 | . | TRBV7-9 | TGTGCCAGCAGCCCCACGGGCGGACTGGGAACGCAGTATTTT | CASSPTGGLGTQYF
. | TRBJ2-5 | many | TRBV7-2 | TGTGCCAGCAGCTTTTTGGATAGATCGGCCCAGTACTTC | CASSFLDRSAQYF
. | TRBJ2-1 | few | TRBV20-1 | TGCAGTGCTAGAGATCGAGATCAAGTTACCTACAATGAGCAGTTCTTC | CSARDRDQVTYNEQFF
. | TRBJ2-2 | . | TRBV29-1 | TGCAGCGTTGAAGATCCATGGCAGGGGGAGGCCGGGGAGCTGTTTTTT | CSVEDPWQGEAGELFF
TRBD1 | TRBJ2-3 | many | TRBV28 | TGTGCCAGCAGCCCCGGGACAGGGGGCGGGGGTACGCAGTATTTT | CASSPGTGGGGTQYF
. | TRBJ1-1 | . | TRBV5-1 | TGCGCCAGCAGCTTGGAGCCGGCGGACACTGAAGCTTTCTTT | CASSLEPADTEAFF
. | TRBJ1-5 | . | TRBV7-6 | TGTGCCAGCAGCTTAGGTTTACGGGGGCGAAGCAATCAGCCCCAGCATTTT | CASSLGLRGRSNQPQHF
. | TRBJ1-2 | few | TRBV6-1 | TGTGCCAGCAGTGAAGTGGGAGGGAAGTATGGCTACACCTTC | CASSEVGGKYGYTF
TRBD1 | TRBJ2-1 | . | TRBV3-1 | TGTGCCAGCAGCCATCTCGGACAGGGTGAGATGGGCAATGAGCAGTTCTTC | CASSHLGQGEMGNEQFF
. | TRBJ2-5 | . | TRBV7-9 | TGTGCCAGCAGCCGGGATCCAGGAGAGACCCAGTACTTC | CASSRDPGETQYF
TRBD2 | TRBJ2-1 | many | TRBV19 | TGTGCCAGTAGTATAGCGGGGGGTGAGCAGTTCTTC | CASSIAGGEQFF
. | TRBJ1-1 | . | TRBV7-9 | TGTGCCAGCAGCTTAGCGGCGATAGAAGCTTTCTTT | CASSLAAIEAFF